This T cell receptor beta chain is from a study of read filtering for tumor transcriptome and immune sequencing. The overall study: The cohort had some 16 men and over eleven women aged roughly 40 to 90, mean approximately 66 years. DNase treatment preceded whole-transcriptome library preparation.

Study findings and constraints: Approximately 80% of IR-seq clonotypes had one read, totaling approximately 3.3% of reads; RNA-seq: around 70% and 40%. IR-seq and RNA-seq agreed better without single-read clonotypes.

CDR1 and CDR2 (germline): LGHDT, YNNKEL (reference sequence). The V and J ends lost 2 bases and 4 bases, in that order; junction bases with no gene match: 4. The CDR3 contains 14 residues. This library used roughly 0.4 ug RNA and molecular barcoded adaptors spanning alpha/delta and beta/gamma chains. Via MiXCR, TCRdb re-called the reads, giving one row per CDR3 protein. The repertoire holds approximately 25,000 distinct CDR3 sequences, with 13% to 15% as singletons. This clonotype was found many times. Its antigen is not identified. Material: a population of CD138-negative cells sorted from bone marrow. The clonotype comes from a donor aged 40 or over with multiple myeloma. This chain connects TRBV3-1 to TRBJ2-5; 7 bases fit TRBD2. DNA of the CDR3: TGTGCCAGCAGCCAATCAGGCGGGGGAGAGACCCAGTACTTC. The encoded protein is CASSQSGGGETQYF.